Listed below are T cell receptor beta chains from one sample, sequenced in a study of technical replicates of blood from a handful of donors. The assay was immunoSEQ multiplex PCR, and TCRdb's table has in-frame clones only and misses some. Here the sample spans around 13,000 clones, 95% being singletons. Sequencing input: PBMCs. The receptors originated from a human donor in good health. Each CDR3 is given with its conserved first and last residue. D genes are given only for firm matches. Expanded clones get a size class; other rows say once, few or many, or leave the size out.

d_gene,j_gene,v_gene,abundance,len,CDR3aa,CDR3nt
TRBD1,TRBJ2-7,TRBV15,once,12,CATSTTGYEQYF,TGTGCCACCAGCACGACAGGGTACGAGCAGTACTTC
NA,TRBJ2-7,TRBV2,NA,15,CASRGGQLSSYEQYF,TGTGCCAGCAGGGGCGGACAGTTAAGCTCCTACGAGCAGTACTTC
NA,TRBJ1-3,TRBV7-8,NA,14,CASSPATIGNTIYF,TGTGCCAGCAGCCCTGCGACAATTGGAAACACCATATATTTT
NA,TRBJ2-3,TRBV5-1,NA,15,CASSLVGRGTDTQYF,TGCGCCAGCAGCTTGGTGGGGCGCGGCACAGATACGCAGTATTTT
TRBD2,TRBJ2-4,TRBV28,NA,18,CASSPGLAGELAKNIQYF,TGTGCCAGCAGCCCGGGACTAGCGGGAGAGCTAGCCAAAAACATTCAGTACTTC
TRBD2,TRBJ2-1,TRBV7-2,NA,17,CASRKPGLAGGSNEQFF,TGTGCCAGCAGAAAACCGGGACTAGCGGGAGGGAGTAATGAGCAGTTCTTC
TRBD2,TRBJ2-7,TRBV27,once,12,CASTTGGYEQYF,TGTGCCAGCACCACCGGGGGGTACGAGCAGTACTTC
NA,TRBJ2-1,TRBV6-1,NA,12,CASSRSYNEQFF,TGTGCCAGCTCTAGGTCCTACAATGAGCAGTTCTTC
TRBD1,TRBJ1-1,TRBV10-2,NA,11,CASSGNRGAFF,TGCGCCAGCAGTGGGAACAGGGGAGCTTTCTTT
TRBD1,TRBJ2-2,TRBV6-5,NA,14,CASSDRGLAGELFF,TGTGCCAGCAGTGACAGGGGGCTCGCCGGGGAGCTGTTTTTT
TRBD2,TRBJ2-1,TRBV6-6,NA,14,CASSALAGGGEQFF,TGTGCCAGCAGTGCCCTAGCGGGAGGTGGGGAGCAGTTCTTC
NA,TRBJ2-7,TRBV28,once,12,CASSPGSWEQYF,TGTGCCAGCAGTCCGGGGTCCTGGGAGCAGTACTTC
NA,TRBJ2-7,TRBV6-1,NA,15,CASSEASGGSYEQYF,TGTGCCAGCAGTGAAGCGTCGGGTGGGTCCTACGAGCAGTACTTC